Below, one TCR beta chain is given with its context. Repertoires were generated with immunoSEQ multiplex PCR, while TCRdb's copy carries only in-frame clones and drops some. The data contain around 200,000 clones, roughly nine tenths of them singletons. These data come from a study of blood T cell repertoires in COVID-19. This CDR3 contains 16 residues. Trimming took 0 bases from V and 5 from J, leaving 14 bases between them. CDR1 and CDR2 (germline): SGHRS, YFSETQ. J is TRBJ1-4 and V is TRBV5-1, with D maybe TRBD1 (6 bases). Sequences were obtained from PBMCs or T cells enriched from blood (not recorded which). This clonotype was sampled from a woman aged 25 to 39 who had recovered from COVID-19. This CDR3 reads CASSLDGRGANEKLFF. CDR3 DNA sequence: TGCGCCAGCAGCTTGGACGGGAGGGGGGCCAATGAAAAACTGTTTTTT.